This T cell receptor beta chain is drawn from a study of radiotherapy plus CTLA-4 blockade in lung cancer. The data were produced by immunoSEQ multiplex PCR, yet TCRdb's version contains in-frame clones alone and is incomplete. The sample lists under 70,000 clones; approximately 75% were seen once. Patients with chemo-refractory metastatic non-small-cell lung cancer received focal radiation plus CTLA-4 blockade with ipilimumab. Germline lookup yields CDR1 LNHDA and CDR2 SQIVND (reference sequence). V lost 7 bases, J lost 7 bases, and 4 bases stayed unmatched. This CDR3 is built from 13 residues. On this clone itself: Its antigen is unidentified.

Broader study findings: Reported findings show early blood T cell clone dynamics, with interferon-beta, best predicted response.

Source: peripheral blood, taken from a patient treated with radiotherapy plus ipilimumab. This sequence was found in a human donor with non-small cell lung cancer who had a complete response to radiotherapy plus ipilimumab. The chain recombines TRBV19 with TRBJ1-4, with 9 nucleotides matching TRBD1. CDR3 protein: CASKDRGTEKLFF. In nucleotides, the CDR3 is TGTGCCAGTAAGGACAGGGGAACTGAAAAACTGTTTTTT.